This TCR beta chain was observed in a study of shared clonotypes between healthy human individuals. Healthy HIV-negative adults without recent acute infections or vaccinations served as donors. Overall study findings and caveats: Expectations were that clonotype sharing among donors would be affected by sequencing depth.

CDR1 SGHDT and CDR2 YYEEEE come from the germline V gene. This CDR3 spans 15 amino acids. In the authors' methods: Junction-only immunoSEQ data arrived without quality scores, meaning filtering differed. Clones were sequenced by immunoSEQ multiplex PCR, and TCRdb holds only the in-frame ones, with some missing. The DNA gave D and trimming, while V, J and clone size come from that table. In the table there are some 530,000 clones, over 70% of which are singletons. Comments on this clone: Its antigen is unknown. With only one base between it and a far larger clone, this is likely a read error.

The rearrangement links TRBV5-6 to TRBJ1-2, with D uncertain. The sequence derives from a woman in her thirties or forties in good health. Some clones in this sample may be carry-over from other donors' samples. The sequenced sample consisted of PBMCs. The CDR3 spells CTSSLVVGANYGYTF. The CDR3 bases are TGTACCAGCAGCTTGGTCGTGGGAGCTAACTATGGCTACACCTTC.